One sample yielded the 25 T cell receptor beta chains listed below, sequenced in a study of blood T cells in healthy people across ages. Sample-barcoded 5' priming and a J-beta primer mix drove a second PCR of roughly 6 to 12 cycles. TCRdb re-called the 5' RACE reads through MiXCR, storing one row per CDR3 protein. The data contain around 1,800,000 distinct CDR3 sequences, more than 35% of them singletons. The specimen sequenced was blood. The receptor set was obtained from a human donor in good health.

The V gene is TRBV7-3, the J gene TRBJ2-3; D possibly matches TRBD1 or TRBD2 (5 bases each). Trimming cost V 8 bases and J 5 bases, with 17 bases left between them. Per germline, CDR1 SGHTA and CDR2 FQGTGA. This CDR3 is 14 amino acids long. The CDR3 sequence: CASGPGKRGDTQYF. Written as DNA, the CDR3 is TGTGCCAGCGGGCCCGGGAAAAGGGGAGATACGCAGTATTTT.

The V call is TRBV5-5, the J call TRBJ2-3, with a possible D match to TRBD1 (6 bases). CDR1 is SGHKS and CDR2 is YYEKEE in the germline V gene (reference sequence). V was trimmed by 2 bases and J by 4 bases, leaving 11 bases between them. This CDR3 spans 14 amino acids. The CDR3 loop reads CASSFGQSADTQYF. The CDR3 DNA sequence: TGTGCCAGCAGCTTTGGACAGAGCGCAGATACGCAGTATTTT.

The chain joins TRBV7-8 to TRBJ1-1, with 7 bases that match TRBD1. Trimming cost V 2 bases and J 2 bases; bases outside gene matches: 5. The CDR3 contains 15 residues. Germline V gives CDR1 SGHVS, CDR2 FQNEAQ. Here the CDR3 DNA reads TGTGCCAGCAGCTTAATGAGACAGGGTAACACTGAAGCTTTCTTT. It yields the protein CASSLMRQGNTEAFF.

The chain combines TRBV10-3 with TRBJ2-1, with 13 bases matching TRBD2. Germline loops: CDR1 ENHRY, CDR2 SYGVKD. There are 18 residues in the CDR3. The V and J ends lost 3 bases and 0 bases, in that order; junction bases with no gene match: 5. CDR3 protein: CAISDTSGGASSYNEQFF. The DNA for the CDR3 is TGTGCCATCAGTGATACTAGCGGGGGGGCTAGCTCCTACAATGAGCAGTTCTTC.

This clonotype was found a few times. J is TRBJ2-5 and V is TRBV7-2; 10 nucleotides line up with TRBD2. Germline V gene sequence: CDR1 SGHTA, CDR2 FQGNSA. V lost 1 base and J lost 1; bases outside the gene matches: 6. The CDR3 runs 17 residues. The CDR3 coding sequence is TGTGCCAGCAGCTTAGGGATTAGCGGGGGGCCCCAAGAGACCCAGTACTTC. Residues: CASSLGISGGPQETQYF.

The chain uses TRBV6-6 and TRBJ2-1, with 7 bases aligning to TRBD1. After removal of 5 bases from V and 0 bases from J, the junction contained 10 bases not matched to a gene. Germline V gene lookup returns CDR1 MNHNY and CDR2 SVGAGI (reference sequence). This CDR3 comprises 17 residues. CDR3 region: CASSQGQPMSSYNEQFF. CDR3 sequence (DNA): TGTGCCAGCAGTCAGGGACAGCCCATGAGCTCCTACAATGAGCAGTTCTTC.

This clonotype occurred a few times. This chain joins TRBV29-1 and TRBJ1-2; 10 bases are shared with TRBD1. Germline assignment: CDR1 SQVTM and CDR2 ANQGSEA. V lost 6 bases and J lost 6; bases outside the gene matches: 4. The CDR3 consists of 12 residues. The CDR3 protein is CSVMTGGDGYTF. The CDR3 nucleotides read TGCAGCGTAATGACAGGGGGCGATGGCTACACCTTC.

The chain employs TRBV9 and TRBJ2-5, with 9 bases that match TRBD1. The J call could be wrong; TRBJ2-7 is a better fit for the DNA end. The CDR3 loop spans 14 amino acids. Germline V lookup: CDR1 SGDLS, CDR2 YYNGEE. The CDR3 sequence: CASSLIPTGGEQYF. The CDR3 nucleotides read TGTGCCAGCAGCTTAATACCGACAGGGGGCGAGCAGTACTTC.

In the case of this clonotype: One end of the junction is discordant with germline, which a read error may explain. This rearrangement joins TRBV24-1 to TRBJ2-1, with D tentatively TRBD1 (6 bases). The germline gives CDR1 KGHDR, CDR2 SFDVKD. CDR3 size: 16 residues. CDR3 DNA: TGTGTCACCAGTGATTTCGGACAGAAGGGGTACAATGAGCAGTTCTTC. Amino acid sequence: CVTSDFGQKGYNEQFF.

The chain links TRBV7-2 to TRBJ1-5; D gene ambiguous. Trimming left V 2 bases short and J 7 bases short, with 12 bases between. CDR1 and CDR2 from the germline V gene are SGHTA and FQGNSA. The CDR3 has 14 amino acids. The CDR3 spells CASSLSGLDQPQHF. The CDR3 DNA reads TGTGCCAGCAGCTTAAGTGGGTTGGACCAGCCCCAGCATTTT.

J is TRBJ1-1 and V is TRBV7-9, with D possibly being TRBD1 (5 bases). The CDR3 is 13 residues long. CDR1 SEHNR and CDR2 FQNEAQ come from the germline V gene (reference sequence). With 0 bases removed from V and 7 bases from J, the gap between germline ends came to 9 bases. CDR3 in amino acids: CASSLAGVHEAFF. The CDR3 region has the DNA TGTGCCAGCAGCTTAGCAGGGGTCCATGAAGCTTTCTTT.

This clonotype was seen a few times. This chain joins TRBV20-1 and TRBJ1-2, with D tentatively TRBD1 (5 bases). Trimming pared 5 bases from V and 11 bases from J, leaving 21 bases between. This CDR3 is built from 13 residues. Per germline, CDR1 DFQATT and CDR2 SNEGSKA (reference sequence). The CDR3 here is CSAQTRYRLRYTF. Written as DNA, the CDR3 is TGCAGTGCTCAGACACGATACAGGTTACGGTACACCTTC.

V gene TRBV21-1 combines with J gene TRBJ1-5; the table's D call TRBD1 went unverified against the DNA. TRBV21-1 is noted as a pseudogene. The length of the CDR3 is 18 residues. Written as DNA, the CDR3 is TGTGCCAGCAGCATCTCAGACACAGGGTCGAAGCGCAATCAGCCCCTGCATTTT. Translating gives CASSISDTGSKRNQPLHF.

This clonotype showed up just a few times. The chain has TRBV3-1 and TRBJ2-1, with D perhaps TRBD1 (5 bases). Germline CDR1 and CDR2: LGHDT and YNNKEL (reference sequence). The CDR3 totals 16 residues. Trimming left V 4 bases short and J 2 bases short, with 15 bases between. The CDR3 sequence: CASSPNFMGPYNEQFF. CDR3 DNA: TGTGCCAGCAGCCCCAACTTTATGGGGCCCTACAATGAGCAGTTCTTC.

The chain employs TRBV6-1 and TRBJ2-1, with D perhaps TRBD1 or TRBD2 (5 bases each). The CDR3 is 12 residues long. Looked up from germline, CDR1 is MNHNS and CDR2 is SASEGT. The V gene lost 9 bases and the J gene lost 4 bases, with 10 bases spanning the gap. This CDR3 is CASVGPYNEQFF. In DNA, the CDR3 is TGTGCCAGTGTGGGACCGTACAATGAGCAGTTCTTC.

This sequence joins TRBV9 and TRBJ2-1, with 10 positions matching TRBD2. The CDR3 runs 15 residues. V lost 0 bases to trimming and J lost 8 bases; unmatched junction nucleotides: 5. Germline CDR1 SGDLS, CDR2 YYNGEE. CDR3 coding DNA: TGTGCCAGCAGCGTAGCCGGGACTAGCGTCTATGAGCAGTTCTTC. Its protein is CASSVAGTSVYEQFF.

This chain joins TRBV6-1 and TRBJ1-2; D is uncertain. Trimming cost V 2 bases and J 3 bases, with 10 bases left between them. This CDR3 has 14 residues. CDR1 is MNHNS and CDR2 is SASEGT in the germline V gene. Here the CDR3 DNA reads TGTGCCAGCAGTGAATTGGCCAGAGACTATGGCTACACCTTC. This codes for CASSELARDYGYTF.

This clonotype was seen once. The rearrangement uses TRBV20-1 and TRBJ1-2, with D unclear. Trimming took off 1 base at V and 5 bases at J, with 14 bases between the two ends. This CDR3 has 14 amino acids. The V gene's germline CDR1 is DFQATT and CDR2 SNEGSKA (reference sequence). The CDR3 here is CSARGGRVRYGYTF. CDR3 sequence (DNA): TGCAGTGCTAGAGGTGGGAGGGTTCGGTATGGCTACACCTTC.

The chain couples TRBV10-3 to TRBJ1-2, with D tentatively TRBD1 (6 bases). Germline-derived CDR1 and CDR2 are ENHRY and SYGVKD. This CDR3 has 15 residues. V was cut by 10 bases and J by 6 bases, with 24 bases left in between. CDR3 bases: TGTGCCACGGGGACACTCCGAGATCCCCCTGATGGCTACACCTTC. This encodes CATGTLRDPPDGYTF.

The chain is built from TRBV7-2 and TRBJ2-1; D unresolved. From germline, CDR1 is SGHTA and CDR2 FQGNSA. V was clipped by 3 bases and J by 10 bases, with 10 bases between them. This CDR3 is built from 12 residues. CDR3 amino acids: CASSFHGREQFF. The DNA of the CDR3 is TGTGCCAGCAGCTTTCACGGCCGCGAGCAGTTCTTC.

The chain employs TRBV3-1 and TRBJ2-1; the match to TRBD2 covers 12 bases. With V trimmed by 4 bases and J by 6 bases, 7 bases remained unmatched. Per germline, CDR1 LGHDT and CDR2 YNNKEL (reference sequence). This CDR3 region has 16 residues. The CDR3 region has the DNA TGTGCCAGCAGCCCTTCTAGCGGGGGGGCCTCCAATGAGCAGTTCTTC. Its protein product is CASSPSSGGASNEQFF.

This chain joins TRBV18 and TRBJ2-5, with unresolved D. The V gene lost 3 bases and the J gene lost 3 bases, with 11 bases spanning the gap. The CDR3 sequence is 14 residues long. Germline CDR1 and CDR2: KGHSH and LQKENI. CDR3 nucleotides: TGTGCCAGCTCACCGGATACAGAGGAAGAGACCCAGTACTTC. This encodes CASSPDTEEETQYF.

This chain connects TRBV27 to TRBJ1-1; D not certain. Per germline, CDR1 MNHEY and CDR2 SMNVEV (reference sequence). CDR3 size: 13 residues. V was cut by 8 bases and J by 1 base, with 11 bases left in between. The CDR3 bases are TGTGCCAGCCGACACCAAACGAACACTGAAGCTTTCTTT. This sequence encodes CASRHQTNTEAFF.

The chain couples TRBV7-6 to TRBJ2-5; D unclear. The ends were cut back, 4 bases at V and 0 bases at J, with 15 bases in the middle. The germline gives CDR1 SGHVS, CDR2 FNYEAQ. The CDR3 extends over 16 amino acids. The CDR3 sequence: CASSSRPTLYQETQYF. The CDR3 DNA follows: TGTGCCAGCAGCTCTCGACCGACCCTATACCAAGAGACCCAGTACTTC. The full variable domain, with the rest looked up from reference TRBV7-6 and TRBJ2-5, is GAGVSQSPRYKVTKRGQDVALRCDPISGHVSLYWYRQALGQGPEFLTYFNYEAQQDKSGLPNDRFSAERPEGSISTLTIQRTEQRDSAMYRCASSSRPTLYQETQYFGPGTRLLVL.

The genes are TRBV2 and TRBJ2-5, with 7 positions matching TRBD2. The V segment lost 2 bases and the J segment 11 bases; nucleotides outside the gene matches: 17. CDR1 is SNHLY and CDR2 is FYNNEI in the germline V gene. The length of the CDR3 is 16 residues. The CDR3 sequence is CASSERGSGVNNEQYF. The CDR3 DNA reads as TGTGCCAGCAGTGAAAGGGGAAGCGGGGTGAACAATGAGCAGTACTTC. Complete variable domain (other parts from reference TRBV2 and TRBJ2-5): EPEVTQTPSHQVTQMGQEVILRCVPISNHLYFYWYRQILGQKVEFLVSFYNNEISEKSEIFDDQFSVERPDGSNFTLKIRSTKLEDSAMYFCASSERGSGVNNEQYFGPGTRLLVL.